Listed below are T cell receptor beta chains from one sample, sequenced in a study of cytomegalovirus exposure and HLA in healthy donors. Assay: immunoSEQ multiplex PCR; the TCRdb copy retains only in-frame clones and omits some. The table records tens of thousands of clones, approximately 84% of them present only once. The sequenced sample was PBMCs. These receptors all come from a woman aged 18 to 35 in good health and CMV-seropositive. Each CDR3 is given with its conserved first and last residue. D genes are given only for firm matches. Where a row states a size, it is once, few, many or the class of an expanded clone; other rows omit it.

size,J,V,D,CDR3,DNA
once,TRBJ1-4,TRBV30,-,CAWLSGQGNEKLFF,TGTGCCTGGTTGTCCGGGCAGGGAAATGAAAAACTGTTTTTT
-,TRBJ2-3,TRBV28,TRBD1,CASSFYPGQGGPDTQYF,TGTGCCAGCAGTTTCTATCCGGGACAGGGGGGCCCAGATACGCAGTATTTT
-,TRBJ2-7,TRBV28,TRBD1,CASSSAGTGTYEQYF,TGTGCCAGCAGTTCGGCCGGGACAGGCACCTACGAGCAGTACTTC
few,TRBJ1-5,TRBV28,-,CASSPSQGIRIQPQHF,TGTGCCAGCAGCCCCTCCCAGGGGATAAGAATCCAGCCCCAGCATTTT
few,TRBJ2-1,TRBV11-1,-,CASSSGFNEQFF,TGTGCCAGCAGCTCCGGGTTCAATGAGCAGTTCTTC
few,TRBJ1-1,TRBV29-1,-,CSVQGTLNTEAFF,TGCAGCGTTCAGGGGACACTTAACACTGAAGCTTTCTTT
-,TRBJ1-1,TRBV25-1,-,CASSPWGAYTEAFF,TGTGCCAGCAGTCCGTGGGGAGCGTACACTGAAGCTTTCTTT
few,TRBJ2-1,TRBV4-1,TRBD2,CASSQAFTSGYNEQFF,TGCGCCAGCAGCCAAGCTTTTACTAGCGGTTACAATGAGCAGTTCTTC
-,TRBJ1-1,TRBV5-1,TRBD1,CASSKTNRGPNTEAFF,TGCGCCAGCAGTAAGACCAACAGGGGTCCGAACACTGAAGCTTTCTTT
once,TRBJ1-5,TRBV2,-,CASSSRQNLNQPQHF,TGTGCCAGCAGTTCTCGACAGAATCTCAATCAGCCCCAGCATTTT
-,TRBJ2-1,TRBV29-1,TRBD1,CSVHTGEKGNEQFF,TGCAGCGTTCACACAGGGGAAAAGGGGAATGAGCAGTTCTTC
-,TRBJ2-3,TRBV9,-,CASSSLFTDTQYF,TGTGCCAGCAGCTCCCTATTCACAGATACGCAGTATTTT
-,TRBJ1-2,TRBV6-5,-,CASSLQRAVGYTF,TGTGCCAGCAGTCTCCAGAGGGCAGTTGGCTACACCTTC
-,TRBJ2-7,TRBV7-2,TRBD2,CASSFAWTSGRNEQYF,TGTGCCAGCAGCTTCGCATGGACTAGCGGGAGAAACGAGCAGTACTTC
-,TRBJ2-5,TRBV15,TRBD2,CATSNGGGRETQYF,TGTGCCACCAGCAACGGCGGGGGGAGGGAGACCCAGTACTTC
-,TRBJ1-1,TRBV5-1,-,CASSGPGSEAFF,TGCGCCAGCAGCGGCCCAGGGTCTGAAGCTTTCTTT
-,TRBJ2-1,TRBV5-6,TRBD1,CASSLVGGRSSYNEQFF,TGTGCCAGCAGCTTGGTAGGGGGCCGGAGCTCCTACAATGAGCAGTTCTTC
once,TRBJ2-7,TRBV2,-,CASSDTQGYEQYF,TGTGCCAGCAGTGACACACAGGGTTACGAGCAGTACTTC
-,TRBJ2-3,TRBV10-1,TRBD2,CASSDRAGGPDTQYF,TGCGCCAGCAGTGACAGAGCGGGGGGACCAGATACGCAGTATTTT
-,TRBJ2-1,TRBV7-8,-,CASSSEVLHRNEQFF,TGTGCCAGCAGCTCAGAGGTCCTCCATAGGAATGAGCAGTTCTTC
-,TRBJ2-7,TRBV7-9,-,CASSLWSRGNYEQYF,TGTGCCAGCAGCTTATGGTCGCGGGGAAACTACGAGCAGTACTTC
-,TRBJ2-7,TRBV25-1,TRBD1,CASSDGQGARYEQYF,TGTGCCAGCAGTGACGGGCAGGGGGCCAGATACGAGCAGTACTTC
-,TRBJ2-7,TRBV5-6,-,CASSLGDTTYEQYF,TGTGCCAGCAGCTTGGGGGACACAACCTACGAGCAGTACTTC
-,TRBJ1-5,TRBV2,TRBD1,CASSRQGAGNQPQHF,TGTGCCAGCAGTCGACAGGGGGCAGGCAATCAGCCCCAGCATTTT
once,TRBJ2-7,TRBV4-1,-,CASSQGDRVQNEVRAQYF,TGCGCCAGCAGCCAAGGCGACCGAGTCCAAAACGAGGTACGAGCGCAGTACTTC
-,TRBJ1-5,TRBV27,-,CASSGTRFQPQHF,TGTGCCAGCAGTGGGACACGTTTTCAGCCCCAGCATTTT